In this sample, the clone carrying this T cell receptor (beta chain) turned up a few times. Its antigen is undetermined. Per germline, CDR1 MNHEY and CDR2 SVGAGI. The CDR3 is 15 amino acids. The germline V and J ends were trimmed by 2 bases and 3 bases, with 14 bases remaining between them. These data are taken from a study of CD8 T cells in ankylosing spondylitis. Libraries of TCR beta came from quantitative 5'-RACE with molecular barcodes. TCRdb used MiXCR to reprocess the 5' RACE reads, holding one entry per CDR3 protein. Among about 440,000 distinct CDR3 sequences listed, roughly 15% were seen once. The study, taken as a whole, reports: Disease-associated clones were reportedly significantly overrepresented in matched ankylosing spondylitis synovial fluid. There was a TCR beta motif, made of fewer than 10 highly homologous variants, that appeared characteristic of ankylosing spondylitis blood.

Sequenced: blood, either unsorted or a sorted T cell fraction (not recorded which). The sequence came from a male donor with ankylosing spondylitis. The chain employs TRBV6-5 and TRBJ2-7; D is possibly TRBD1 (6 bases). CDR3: CASSYGGFSHYEQYF. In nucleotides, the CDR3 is TGTGCCAGCAGTTACGGGGGCTTCTCTCACTACGAGCAGTACTTC.